Each of the 15 T cell receptor beta chains below was sequenced from the same sample in a study of brain T cells in children with intractable seizures. The method was immunoSEQ multiplex PCR; TCRdb's version includes in-frame clones alone and lacks a portion of them. Here the sample spans 110,000 or so clones, 94% being singletons. This specimen was peripheral blood, taken at surgery. The source of these receptors is a boy younger than two with hemimegalencephaly and intractable seizures.

A note on this clone: The junction shows a germline mismatch at one end, possibly a read error. This chain connects TRBV5-1 to TRBJ2-5, with a tentative D call TRBD2 (6 bases). In germline, CDR1 is SGHRS, CDR2 YFSETQ. This CDR3 has 19 amino acids. The CDR3 loop reads CASSQMPPGGKFAQGTQYF. The CDR3 DNA follows: TGCGCCAGCAGCCAAATGCCCCCTGGGGGGAAGTTCGCCCAAGGGACCCAGTACTTC.

The chain recombines TRBV9 with TRBJ1-2; D remains ambiguous. Per germline, CDR1 SGDLS and CDR2 YYNGEE. The CDR3 contains 13 residues. The germline V and J ends were trimmed by 0 bases and 8 bases, with 11 bases remaining between them. CDR3: CASSVALGRGYTF. CDR3 nucleotide sequence: TGTGCCAGCAGCGTAGCTTTAGGGAGAGGCTACACCTTC.

The rearrangement uses TRBV3-1 (or the pseudogene TRBV3-2) and TRBJ2-2; D is uncertain. V was clipped by 4 bases and J by 3 bases, with 21 bases between them. This CDR3 comprises 18 residues. Germline V gene sequence: CDR1 LGHDT, CDR2 YNNKEL (reference sequence). The CDR3 sequence: CASSPLLGSSPHTGELFF. CDR3 nucleotide sequence: TGTGCCAGCAGCCCACTTCTCGGATCCTCGCCTCACACCGGGGAGCTGTTTTTT.

V gene TRBV3-1 (or the pseudogene TRBV3-2) combines with J gene TRBJ2-5; 7 nucleotides match TRBD1. Germline V lookup: CDR1 LGHDT, CDR2 YNNKEL (reference sequence). The V and J ends lost 4 bases and 7 bases, in that order; junction bases with no gene match: 18. The CDR3 totals 17 residues. CDR3 loop: CASSRTPAGGRAGTQYF. The CDR3 DNA is TGTGCCAGCAGCCGAACCCCTGCAGGGGGACGGGCCGGGACCCAGTACTTC.

This CDR3 reads CASSPRTSGSDTQYF. DNA of the CDR3: TGCGCCAGCAGCCCCAGGACTAGCGGGAGTGATACGCAGTATTTT. The chain carries TRBV5-1 and TRBJ2-3; 13 nucleotides match TRBD2. Germline-derived CDR1 and CDR2 are SGHRS and YFSETQ. This CDR3 contains 15 residues. The junction had 5 bases not matched to a gene; V was cut back by 4 bases and J by 6 bases.

V is TRBV28 and J is TRBJ2-1, with 12 bases aligning to TRBD2. The J segment lost 5 bases and the V segment lost 4 bases, leaving 9 bases of the junction unmatched. The CDR3 sequence is 17 residues long. Germline loops: CDR1 MDHEN, CDR2 SYDVKM. CDR3 nucleotides: TGTGCCAGCAGTTCGACCCCTTGGACTAGCGGGGACAATGAGCAGTTCTTC. Translating gives CASSSTPWTSGDNEQFF.

The chain links TRBV9 to TRBJ1-5; 9 nucleotides agree with TRBD1. The length of the CDR3 is 15 residues. Trimming at V came to 3 bases and at J to 3 bases, leaving 4 bases not matched to a gene. Germline CDR1 and CDR2: SGDLS and YYNGEE. DNA for the CDR3: TGTGCCAGCAGCGAGGGGACAGGGCACAATCAGCCCCAGCATTTT. Translation: CASSEGTGHNQPQHF.

The rearrangement uses TRBV7-2 and TRBJ2-5; TRBD2 matches at 14 bases. The CDR3 contains 17 residues. Losses at the gene ends were 1 base for V and 1 base for J; bases not matched to a gene: 2. Germline V lookup: CDR1 SGHTA, CDR2 FQGNSA. The CDR3 loop reads CASSLGGLAGGQETQYF. CDR3 coding DNA: TGTGCCAGCAGCTTAGGCGGACTAGCGGGAGGCCAAGAGACCCAGTACTTC. Drawing the rest from reference TRBV7-2 and TRBJ2-5, the complete variable domain is GAGVSQSPSNKVTEKGKDVELRCDPISGHTALYWYRQSLGQGLEFLIYFQGNSAPDKSGLPSDRFSAERTGGSVSTLTIQRTQQEDSAVYLCASSLGGLAGGQETQYFGPGTRLLVL.

Here the CDR3 DNA reads TGTGCCAGCAGCGTAGGTAGGAAAGGGGATGGCTACACCTTC. It translates to CASSVGRKGDGYTF. The chain employs TRBV9 and TRBJ1-2; tentatively, D is TRBD1 (5 bases). Germline V gene data show CDR1 as SGDLS and CDR2 as YYNGEE. The CDR3 spans 14 residues. Trimming shortened V by 0 bases and J by 6 bases, and 12 bases separated the two germline ends.

The V and J genes are TRBV7-2 and TRBJ2-3, with 7 bases that match TRBD2. This CDR3 has 15 residues. V lost 4 bases and J lost 1; bases outside the gene matches: 5. Germline values: CDR1 SGHTA, CDR2 FQGNSA. As DNA, the CDR3 is TGTGCCAGCAGCTCGGGGACTACCGGCACAGATACGCAGTATTTT. It codes for CASSSGTTGTDTQYF.

This clone was seen just once. The gene calls are TRBV28 and TRBJ2-3; a possible D gene is TRBD2 (6 bases). Germline CDR1 is MDHEN and CDR2 is SYDVKM. Trimming pared 1 base from V and 8 bases from J, leaving 10 bases between. The length of the CDR3 is 13 residues. CDR3 coding DNA: TGTGCCAGCAGTTTATTCGGGAGTGCTACGCAGTATTTT. Its translation: CASSLFGSATQYF.

This clone has a single count. The chain has TRBV7-6 and TRBJ2-3, with TRBD2 matching 13 bases. V shed 5 bases, J shed 4 bases, and the junction held 6 bases outside the gene matches. CDR3 length: 16 amino acids. CDR1 SGHVS and CDR2 FNYEAQ come from the germline V gene. DNA for the CDR3: TGTGCCAGCAGCCCAAGACTAGCGGGAGGATCAGATACGCAGTATTTT. Amino acid sequence: CASSPRLAGGSDTQYF. Based on the CDR3 plus reference TRBV7-6 and TRBJ2-3, the full variable domain is GAGVSQSPRYKVTKRGQDVALRCDPISGHVSLYWYRQALGQGPEFLTYFNYEAQQDKSGLPNDRFSAERPEGSISTLTIQRTEQRDSAMYRCASSPRLAGGSDTQYFGPGTRLTVL.

V gene TRBV21-1 combines with J gene TRBJ1-1. TRBV21-1 is tagged as a pseudogene. The CDR3 spans 21 residues. The CDR3 DNA follows: TGTGCCAGCAGCATTCAATGTAAAGGGGAGAGAAGGGTATTGGTGAACACTGAAGCTTTCTTT. Protein product: CASSIQCKGERRVLVNTEAFF.

A few counts support this clone. The chain links TRBV30 to TRBJ2-5; 12 nucleotides line up with TRBD2. Trimming cost V 3 bases and J 1 base; bases outside gene matches: 6. The V gene's germline CDR1 is GTSNPN and CDR2 SVGIG (reference sequence). The CDR3 contains 16 residues. The CDR3 here is CAWSPLAGGSQETQYF. CDR3 bases: TGTGCCTGGAGCCCCCTAGCGGGAGGGTCCCAAGAGACCCAGTACTTC.

This clone was detected a few times. The CDR3 nucleotides are TGTGCCAGCAGCTTAGTACCCCTAGCGGGAGGGCCCTCCTACGAGCAGTACTTC. As protein: CASSLVPLAGGPSYEQYF. V gene TRBV7-9 combines with J gene TRBJ2-7, with 12 positions matching TRBD2. V shed 1 base and J 0 bases; nucleotides not matched to a gene: 7. Germline assignment: CDR1 SEHNR and CDR2 FQNEAQ (reference sequence). CDR3 size: 18 residues. The full variable domain, in which reference TRBV7-9 and TRBJ2-7 provide the parts outside the CDR3, is DTGVSQNPRHKITKRGQNVTFRCDPISEHNRLYWYRQTLGQGPEFLTYFQNEAQLEKSRLLSDRFSAERPKGSFSTLEIQRTEQGDSAMYLCASSLVPLAGGPSYEQYFGPGTRLTVT.